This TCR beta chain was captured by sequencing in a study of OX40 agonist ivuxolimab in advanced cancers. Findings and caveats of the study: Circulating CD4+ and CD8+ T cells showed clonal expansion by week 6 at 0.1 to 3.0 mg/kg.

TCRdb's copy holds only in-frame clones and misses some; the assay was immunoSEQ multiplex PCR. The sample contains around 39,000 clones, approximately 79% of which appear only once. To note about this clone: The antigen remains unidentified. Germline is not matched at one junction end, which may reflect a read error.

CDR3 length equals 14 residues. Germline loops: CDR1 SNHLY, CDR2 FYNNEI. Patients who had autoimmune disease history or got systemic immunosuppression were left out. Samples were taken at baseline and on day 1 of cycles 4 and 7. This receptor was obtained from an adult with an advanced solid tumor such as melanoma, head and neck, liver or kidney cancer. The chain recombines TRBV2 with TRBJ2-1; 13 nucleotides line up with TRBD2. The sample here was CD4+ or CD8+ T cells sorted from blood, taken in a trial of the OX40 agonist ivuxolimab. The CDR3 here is CASYVQLAGGPMVF. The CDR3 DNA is TGTGCCTCCTACGTCCAACTAGCGGGGGGGCCTATGGTCTTC.